Presented here are 27 T cell receptor beta chains from one specimen sequenced in a study of CD8 T cells in ankylosing spondylitis. General observations from the study: Apparently characteristic of ankylosing spondylitis blood was a TCR beta motif (under ten highly homologous variants).

TCRdb re-derived calls from the 5' RACE reads in MiXCR, one entry per CDR3 protein. The table has under 550,000 distinct CDR3 sequences, roughly a quarter seen once; the top ten hold 0.85% to 1%. These receptors are not linked to any known antigen. Sequencing was done on a sample of blood, either unsorted or a sorted T cell fraction (not recorded which). The receptors stem from a male donor with ankylosing spondylitis.

The rearrangement links TRBV20-1 to TRBJ1-2; D call uncertain. The V gene lost 0 bases and the J gene lost 7 bases, with 12 bases spanning the gap. The CDR3 loop spans 13 amino acids. Looked up from germline, CDR1 is DFQATT and CDR2 is SNEGSKA (reference sequence). The CDR3 reads CSAREAGFSGYTF. For the CDR3, the DNA is TGCAGTGCTAGAGAGGCAGGTTTCTCTGGCTACACCTTC.

This chain links TRBV6-1 with TRBJ2-3; D gene uncertain. Trimming shortened V by 6 bases and J by 0 bases, and 19 bases separated the two germline ends. This CDR3 region has 17 residues. Germline CDR1 is MNHNS and CDR2 is SASEGT. CDR3 loop: CASSFKPPLTSTDTQYF. The CDR3 coding sequence is TGTGCCAGCAGCTTTAAACCACCGCTCACTAGCACAGATACGCAGTATTTT.

V gene TRBV20-1 combines with J gene TRBJ2-1; TRBD2 might be the D (6 bases). The length of the CDR3 is 14 residues. Trimming removed 5 bases at V and 3 bases at J, with 14 bases between. Germline V CDR1 and CDR2: DFQATT, SNEGSKA (reference sequence). CDR3 DNA: TGCAGTGCTCTCACCCTAGCGATCTACAATGAGCAGTTCTTC. Translating gives CSALTLAIYNEQFF.

This chain connects TRBV5-1 to TRBJ2-5; weak D call: TRBD1 (5 bases). The V gene lost 6 bases and the J gene lost 4 bases, with 13 bases spanning the gap. The CDR3 is made up of 13 amino acids. In germline, CDR1 is SGHRS, CDR2 YFSETQ. The DNA of the CDR3 is TGCGCCAGCACCTCAGGGCCAGGAGAGACCCAGTACTTC. It encodes CASTSGPGETQYF.

V gene TRBV20-1 combines with J gene TRBJ2-4; D uncertain. Germline CDR1 is DFQATT and CDR2 is SNEGSKA (reference sequence). The CDR3 is made up of 10 amino acids. Between the trimmed V and J ends, which lost 6 bases and 1 base, there was a span of 1 base. The CDR3 region is CSAAKNIQYF. Written as DNA, the CDR3 is TGCAGTGCGGCCAAAAACATTCAGTACTTC.

This clonotype was observed at least ten times. J is TRBJ2-5 and V is TRBV7-2; 12 bases are a match to TRBD2. V lost 0 bases and J lost 2; bases outside the gene matches: 7. The length of the CDR3 is 18 residues. Germline values: CDR1 SGHTA, CDR2 FQGNSA. The CDR3 region has the DNA TGTGCCAGCAGCTTAGCACTAGCGGGAGGTATTTCACAAGAGACCCAGTACTTC. Protein product: CASSLALAGGISQETQYF.

This clonotype was seen at least ten times. The chain employs TRBV6-2 or TRBV6-3 and TRBJ1-1; no definite D call. Trimming left V 5 bases short and J 1 base short, with 11 bases between. CDR3 length: 14 amino acids. In germline, CDR1 is MNHEY, CDR2 SVGEGT. In DNA form, the CDR3 reads TGTGCCAGCAGTCCCTGGGTTGGGAACACTGAAGCTTTCTTT. Protein sequence: CASSPWVGNTEAFF.

The V gene is TRBV30, the J gene TRBJ1-2, with D perhaps matching TRBD1 (5 bases). This CDR3 has 14 amino acids. The germline CDR1 and CDR2 sequences are GTSNPN and SVGIG (reference sequence). The V and J ends lost 3 bases and 0 bases respectively, with 11 bases between them. CDR3 sequence (DNA): TGTGCCTGGAGAATCGGGGCCACTAACTATGGCTACACCTTC. Translated, it gives CAWRIGATNYGYTF.

This chain connects TRBV5-1 to TRBJ1-2; D gene uncertain. The V gene's germline CDR1 is SGHRS and CDR2 YFSETQ. This CDR3 spans 16 amino acids. The V end lost 7 bases, the J end lost 0 bases, and 19 bases lay between the germline ends. The CDR3 nucleotides are TGCGCCAGCCAGAACGGGGTAGCCCCCACTAACTATGGCTACACCTTC. Translation: CASQNGVAPTNYGYTF.

Only a few counts were recorded for this clonotype. The rearrangement joins TRBV24-1 to TRBJ2-2; D tentatively fits TRBD1 or TRBD2 (5 bases each). Trimming left V 4 bases short and J 1 base short, with 12 bases between. The CDR3 length is 16 residues. Germline V gene data show CDR1 as KGHDR and CDR2 as SFDVKD. CDR3 region: CATSDPGTQNTGELFF. CDR3 DNA: TGTGCCACCAGTGACCCGGGGACCCAGAACACCGGGGAGCTGTTTTTT.

This clonotype came up a few times. V is TRBV5-1 and J is TRBJ2-1; 11 nucleotides line up with TRBD2. V was clipped by 2 bases and J by 0 bases; unmatched bases: 10. This CDR3 is built from 19 residues. Germline lookup yields CDR1 SGHRS and CDR2 YFSETQ. The CDR3 sequence is CASSFKVAGGPSSYNEQFF. Here the CDR3 DNA reads TGCGCCAGCAGCTTCAAGGTAGCGGGAGGGCCAAGCTCCTACAATGAGCAGTTCTTC.

V gene TRBV2 combines with J gene TRBJ1-2, with a tentative D call TRBD1 (6 bases). The CDR3 totals 15 residues. Per the germline V gene, CDR1 is SNHLY and CDR2 is FYNNEI. Trimming left V 6 bases short and J 0 bases short, with 14 bases between. The CDR3 DNA sequence: TGTGCCAGCAGCCGACAGGTCTCAGCTAACTATGGCTACACCTTC. Translating gives CASSRQVSANYGYTF.

The V gene is TRBV24-1, the J gene TRBJ2-5; tentatively, D is TRBD2 (5 bases). Germline loops: CDR1 KGHDR, CDR2 SFDVKD. Trimming pared 5 bases from V and 2 bases from J, leaving 8 bases between. This CDR3 is 13 amino acids long. This chain's CDR3 is CATSVSGQETQYF. The DNA for the CDR3 is TGTGCCACCAGTGTATCGGGGCAAGAGACCCAGTACTTC.

This clonotype turned up a few times. The gene calls are TRBV11-2 and TRBJ1-2, with no clear D. Germline assignment: CDR1 SGHAT and CDR2 FQNNGV. This CDR3 is built from 13 residues. V shed 4 bases and J shed 4 bases, with 10 bases lying between them. DNA for the CDR3: TGTGCCAGCAGCTCCACGCGCGCCTATGGCTACACCTTC. As protein: CASSSTRAYGYTF.

The chain employs TRBV15 and TRBJ2-7; 13 bases are shared with TRBD2. V shed 0 bases and J 5 bases; nucleotides not matched to a gene: 7. The CDR3 has 17 amino acids. The germline gives CDR1 LNHNV, CDR2 YYDKDF (reference sequence). This CDR3 is CATSRDLTSGRRDEQYF. CDR3 sequence (DNA): TGTGCCACCAGCAGAGATTTGACTAGCGGGAGGAGGGACGAGCAGTACTTC.

The J gene is TRBJ1-3, the V gene TRBV14; D not resolved. The V gene lost 0 bases and the J gene lost 0 bases, with 18 bases spanning the gap. The CDR3 has 19 amino acids. CDR1 is SGHDN and CDR2 is FVKESK in the germline V gene. CDR3 protein: CASSQDLVLTLSSGNTIYF. The CDR3, as DNA: TGTGCCAGCAGCCAAGATTTGGTATTGACCCTGAGCTCTGGAAACACCATATATTTT. The full variable domain, in which reference TRBV14 and TRBJ1-3 provide the parts outside the CDR3, is EAGVTQFPSHSVIEKGQTVTLRCDPISGHDNLYWYRRVMGKEIKFLLHFVKESKQDESGMPNNRFLAERTGGTYSTLKVQPAELEDSGVYFCASSQDLVLTLSSGNTIYFGEGSWLTVV.

This clonotype was recorded a few times. This chain uses TRBV7-2 with TRBJ2-5, with TRBD1 as a possible D gene (6 bases). Trimming took 3 bases from V and 2 from J, leaving 10 bases between them. This CDR3 spans 14 amino acids. The germline CDR1 and CDR2 sequences are SGHTA and FQGNSA. The CDR3: CASSFQTGQETQYF. Written as DNA, the CDR3 is TGTGCCAGCAGCTTTCAGACAGGACAAGAGACCCAGTACTTC.

This clonotype was seen a few times. The gene calls are TRBV5-5 and TRBJ1-1; D uncertain. From germline, CDR1 is SGHKS and CDR2 YYEKEE (reference sequence). This CDR3 comprises 14 residues. The germline V and J ends were trimmed by 2 bases and 4 bases, with 12 bases remaining between them. CDR3 region: CASSLKVLLTEAFF. In DNA, the CDR3 is TGTGCCAGCAGCTTAAAAGTCTTACTCACTGAAGCTTTCTTT.

This clonotype showed up just a few times. CDR3 loop: CAISAFKWGSATDTQYF. CDR3 nucleotides: TGTGCCATCAGTGCCTTTAAGTGGGGGAGCGCCACAGATACGCAGTATTTT. This chain uses TRBV10-3 with TRBJ2-3; either TRBD1 or TRBD2 may supply D (5 bases each). The germline CDR1 and CDR2 sequences are ENHRY and SYGVKD. This CDR3 contains 17 residues. V lost 4 bases and J lost 2, with 19 bases in between.

The chain combines TRBV20-1 with TRBJ2-3, with 10 nucleotides matching TRBD2. The CDR3 spans 15 residues. Unmatched junction bases numbered 6, after V lost 2 bases and J lost 4 bases. Germline assignment: CDR1 DFQATT and CDR2 SNEGSKA (reference sequence). This CDR3 is CSARTPGLAPDTQYF. The CDR3 nucleotides read TGCAGTGCTAGAACTCCGGGACTAGCGCCAGATACGCAGTATTTT.

This clonotype showed up many times. The gene calls are TRBV10-3 and TRBJ1-1; TRBD1 matches 7 bases. Germline CDR1 is ENHRY and CDR2 is SYGVKD. Trimming removed 4 bases from V and 5 bases from J; junction bases left unmatched: 4. The CDR3 sequence is 13 residues long. The CDR3 region is CAISGDRRTEAFF. As DNA, the CDR3 is TGTGCCATCAGTGGGGACAGAAGGACTGAAGCTTTCTTT.

The J gene is TRBJ2-3, the V gene TRBV15; D is possibly TRBD2 (6 bases). Germline V CDR1 and CDR2: LNHNV, YYDKDF (reference sequence). V was clipped by 1 base and J by 6 bases, with 17 bases between them. This CDR3 contains 16 residues. In DNA, the CDR3 is TGTGCCACCAGCAGAGGCCCCCGAAGCAGCGGGGATACGCAGTATTTT. Its translation: CATSRGPRSSGDTQYF.

The V and J genes are TRBV7-9 and TRBJ2-2; D unclear. CDR3 length equals 12 residues. Germline V gene lookup returns CDR1 SEHNR and CDR2 FQNEAQ (reference sequence). Trimming pared 5 bases from V and 7 bases from J, leaving 8 bases between. In DNA, the CDR3 is TGTGCCAGCAGCGCAGACCGCGGGGAGCTGTTTTTT. It codes for CASSADRGELFF. The full variable domain, with the rest looked up from reference TRBV7-9 and TRBJ2-2, is DTGVSQNPRHKITKRGQNVTFRCDPISEHNRLYWYRQTLGQGPEFLTYFQNEAQLEKSRLLSDRFSAERPKGSFSTLEIQRTEQGDSAMYLCASSADRGELFFGEGSRLTVL.

The chain employs TRBV10-3 and TRBJ2-7; 8 bases line up with TRBD1. The germline CDR1 and CDR2 sequences are ENHRY and SYGVKD. The V gene end was trimmed by 3 bases and the J gene end by 4 bases; junction bases not matched to a gene: 8. This CDR3 comprises 15 residues. The CDR3 nucleotides are TGTGCCATCAGTGATGGAGGCAGGGGGCGATACGAGCAGTACTTC. Its protein product is CAISDGGRGRYEQYF.

In this sample, this clonotype turned up a few times. The V call is TRBV2, the J call TRBJ1-6; no reliable D call. V was shortened by 9 bases and J by 3 bases, with 9 bases between the two germline ends. The CDR3 contains 13 residues. The V gene's germline CDR1 is SNHLY and CDR2 FYNNEI. This chain's CDR3 is CARRDIYNSPLHF. The CDR3 region has the DNA TGTGCCAGAAGAGACATCTATAATTCACCCCTCCACTTT.

DNA for the CDR3: TGTGCCAGCAGCCTATGGACAGGGTCCTATGGCTACACCTTC. Protein sequence: CASSLWTGSYGYTF. The chain carries TRBV5-4 and TRBJ1-2; TRBD1 matches 8 bases. The CDR3 extends over 14 amino acids. The V and J ends lost 4 bases and 4 bases, in that order; junction bases with no gene match: 6. CDR1 and CDR2 from the germline V gene are SGHNT and YYREEE (reference sequence).

In this sample, this clonotype turned up a few times. J is TRBJ2-1 and V is TRBV20-1; no clear D gene. The V and J ends lost 4 bases and 5 bases respectively, with 12 bases between them. Per germline, CDR1 DFQATT and CDR2 SNEGSKA (reference sequence). There are 13 residues in the CDR3. The CDR3 protein is CSAMSVSHNEQFF. The CDR3 DNA reads as TGCAGTGCTATGTCGGTTTCGCACAATGAGCAGTTCTTC.